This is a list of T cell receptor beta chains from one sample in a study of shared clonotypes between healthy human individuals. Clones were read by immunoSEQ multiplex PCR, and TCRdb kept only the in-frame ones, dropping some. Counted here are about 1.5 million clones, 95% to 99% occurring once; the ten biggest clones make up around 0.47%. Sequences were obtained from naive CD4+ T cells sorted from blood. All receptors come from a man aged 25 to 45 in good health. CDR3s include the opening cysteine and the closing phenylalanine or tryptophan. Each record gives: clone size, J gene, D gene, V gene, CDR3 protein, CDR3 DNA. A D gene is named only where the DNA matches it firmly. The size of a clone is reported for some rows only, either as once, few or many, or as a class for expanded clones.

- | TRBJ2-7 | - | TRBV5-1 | CASSPTSSAHEQYF | TGCGCCAGCAGCCCGACCTCCTCAGCCCACGAGCAGTACTTC
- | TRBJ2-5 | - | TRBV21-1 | CASSAGTSGRVPTIQETQYF | TGTGCCAGCAGCGCGGGGACTAGCGGGAGAGTACCCACCATCCAAGAGACCCAGTACTTC
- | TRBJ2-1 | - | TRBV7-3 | CASSLLSADNEQFF | TGTGCCAGCAGCTTATTAAGCGCCGACAATGAGCAGTTCTTC
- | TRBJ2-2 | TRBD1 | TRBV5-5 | CASSGTGMLGVAGELFF | TGTGCCAGCAGCGGGACAGGGATGTTGGGCGTTGCCGGGGAGCTGTTTTTT
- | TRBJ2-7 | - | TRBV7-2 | CASSLMVGDEQYF | TGTGCCAGCAGCTTAATGGTCGGGGACGAGCAGTACTTC
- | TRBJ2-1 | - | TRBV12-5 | CASGSALANEQFF | TGTGCTAGTGGCTCAGCCCTAGCGAATGAGCAGTTCTTC
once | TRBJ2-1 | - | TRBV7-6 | CASSFSGQSATEQFF | TGTGCCAGCAGCTTCTCAGGACAGTCCGCCACTGAGCAGTTCTTC
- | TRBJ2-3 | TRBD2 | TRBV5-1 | CASSLFTAGSTDTQYF | TGCGCCAGCAGCTTATTTACAGCGGGGAGCACAGATACGCAGTATTTT
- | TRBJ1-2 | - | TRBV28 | CASRTSLNYGYTF | TGTGCCAGCCGGACGTCCCTGAACTATGGCTACACCTTC
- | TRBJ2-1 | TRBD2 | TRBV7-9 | CASSQRGLAGGHEQFF | TGTGCCAGCAGCCAAAGGGGACTAGCGGGAGGCCATGAGCAGTTCTTC
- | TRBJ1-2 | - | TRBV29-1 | CSVGPDSRDGYTF | TGCAGCGTTGGCCCCGACAGTCGAGATGGCTACACCTTC
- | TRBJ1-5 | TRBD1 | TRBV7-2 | CASSPSGTGDFLSNQPQHF | TGTGCCAGCAGCCCCTCCGGGACAGGGGATTTTTTAAGCAATCAGCCCCAGCATTTT
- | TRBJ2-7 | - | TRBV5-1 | CASSLAVAAYEQYF | TGCGCCAGCAGCTTGGCCGTTGCCGCCTACGAGCAGTACTTC
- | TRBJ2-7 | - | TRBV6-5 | CASSFALGGYEQYF | TGTGCCAGCAGTTTCGCCCTCGGTGGATACGAGCAGTACTTC
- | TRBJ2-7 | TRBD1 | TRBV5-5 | CASSPSGGSYEQYF | TGTGCCAGCAGCCCATCAGGGGGCTCCTACGAGCAGTACTTC
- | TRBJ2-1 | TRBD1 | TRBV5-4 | CASNTGGPSSYNEQFF | TGTGCCAGCAATACAGGGGGCCCGAGCTCCTACAATGAGCAGTTCTTC
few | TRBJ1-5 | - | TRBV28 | CASTPPWVQPQHF | TGTGCCAGCACCCCGCCTTGGGTTCAGCCCCAGCATTTT
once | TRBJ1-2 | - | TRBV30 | CAWSVQGLRNYGYTF | TGTGCCTGGAGTGTCCAGGGATTGAGAAACTATGGCTACACCTTC
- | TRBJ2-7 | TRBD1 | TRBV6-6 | CASRPRGLEQYF | TGTGCCAGCAGGCCCAGGGGGCTCGAGCAGTACTTC
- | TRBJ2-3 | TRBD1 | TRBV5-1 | CASSSMTGLDTQYF | TGCGCCAGCAGCTCCATGACAGGGCTAGATACGCAGTATTTT
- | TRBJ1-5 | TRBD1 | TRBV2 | CASMRDSGSPQHF | TGTGCCAGCATGCGGGACAGTGGGTCGCCCCAGCATTTT
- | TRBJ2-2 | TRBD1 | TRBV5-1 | CASSPGQGYTGELFF | TGCGCCAGCAGCCCAGGACAGGGTTACACCGGGGAGCTGTTTTTT
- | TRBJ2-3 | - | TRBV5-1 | CASSLPIGGGTDTQYF | TGCGCCAGCAGCCTCCCAATAGGCGGGGGCACAGATACGCAGTATTTT
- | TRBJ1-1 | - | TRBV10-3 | CASVSGNTEAFF | TGTGCCAGCGTAAGCGGAAACACTGAAGCTTTCTTT
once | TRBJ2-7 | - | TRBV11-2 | CASSPIVGDPYEQYF | TGTGCCAGCAGTCCCATCGTGGGGGACCCCTACGAGCAGTACTTC
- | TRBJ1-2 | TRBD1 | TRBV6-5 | CASSHYRGRVYGYTF | TGTGCCAGCAGTCACTACAGGGGGCGGGTCTATGGCTACACCTTC
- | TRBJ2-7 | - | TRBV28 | CASSFSLGSYEQYF | TGTGCCAGCAGTTTCTCATTAGGCTCCTACGAGCAGTACTTC
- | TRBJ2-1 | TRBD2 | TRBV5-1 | CASSLMGEGPYNEQFF | TGCGCCAGCAGCTTGATGGGGGAGGGCCCTTACAATGAGCAGTTCTTC
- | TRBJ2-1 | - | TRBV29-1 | CSVEKYNEQFF | TGCAGCGTGGAAAAGTACAATGAGCAGTTCTTC
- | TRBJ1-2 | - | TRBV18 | CASSTTGKDYGYTF | TGTGCCAGCTCAACCACAGGGAAGGACTATGGCTACACCTTC
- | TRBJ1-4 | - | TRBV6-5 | CASRGLPRSEKLFF | TGTGCCAGCAGGGGACTGCCAAGGTCTGAAAAACTGTTTTTT
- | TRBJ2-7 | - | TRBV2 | CASSDKGISEQYF | TGTGCCAGCAGTGATAAGGGGATAAGCGAGCAGTACTTC
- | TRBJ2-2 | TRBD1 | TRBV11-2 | CASSRQGMNTGELFF | TGTGCCAGCAGCCGACAGGGTATGAACACCGGGGAGCTGTTTTTT
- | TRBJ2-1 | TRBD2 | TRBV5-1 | CASGQRESAGMGEQFF | TGCGCCAGCGGCCAGCGGGAGTCTGCTGGGATGGGTGAGCAGTTCTTC
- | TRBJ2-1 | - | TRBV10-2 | CASSESKGPGSNNEQFF | TGCGCCAGCAGTGAGTCGAAGGGGCCCGGTTCAAACAATGAGCAGTTCTTC
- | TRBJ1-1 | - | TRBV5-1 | CASSFSPQNTEAFF | TGCGCCAGCAGCTTCTCCCCCCAGAACACTGAAGCTTTCTTT
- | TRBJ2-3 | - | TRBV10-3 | CAISESRDFSDTQYF | TGTGCCATCAGTGAGTCGAGGGACTTTTCAGATACGCAGTATTTT
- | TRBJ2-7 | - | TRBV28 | CASSFLVGSFTYEQYF | TGTGCCAGCAGTTTTTTGGTGGGCAGTTTTACCTACGAGCAGTACTTC
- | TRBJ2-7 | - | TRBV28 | CASSSSSYEQYF | TGTGCCAGCAGTTCGAGCTCCTACGAGCAGTACTTC
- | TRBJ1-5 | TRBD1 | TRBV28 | CASSFPGQQGQPQHF | TGTGCCAGCAGTTTCCCGGGACAGCAAGGTCAGCCCCAGCATTTT
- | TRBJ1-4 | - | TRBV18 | CASSPTSPGGGEKLFF | TGTGCCAGCTCACCCACGAGTCCAGGCGGGGGTGAAAAACTGTTTTTT